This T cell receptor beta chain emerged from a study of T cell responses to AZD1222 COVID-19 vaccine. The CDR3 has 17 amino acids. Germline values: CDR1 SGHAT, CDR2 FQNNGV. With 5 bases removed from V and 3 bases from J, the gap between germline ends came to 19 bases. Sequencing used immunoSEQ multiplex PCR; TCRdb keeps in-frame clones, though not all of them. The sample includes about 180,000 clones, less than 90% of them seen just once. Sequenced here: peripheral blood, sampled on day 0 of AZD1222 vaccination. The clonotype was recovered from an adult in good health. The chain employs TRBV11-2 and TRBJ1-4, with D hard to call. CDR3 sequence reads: CASSEGKGFGSNEKLFF. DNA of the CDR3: TGTGCCAGCAGCGAAGGGAAGGGTTTTGGCTCTAATGAAAAACTGTTTTTT.